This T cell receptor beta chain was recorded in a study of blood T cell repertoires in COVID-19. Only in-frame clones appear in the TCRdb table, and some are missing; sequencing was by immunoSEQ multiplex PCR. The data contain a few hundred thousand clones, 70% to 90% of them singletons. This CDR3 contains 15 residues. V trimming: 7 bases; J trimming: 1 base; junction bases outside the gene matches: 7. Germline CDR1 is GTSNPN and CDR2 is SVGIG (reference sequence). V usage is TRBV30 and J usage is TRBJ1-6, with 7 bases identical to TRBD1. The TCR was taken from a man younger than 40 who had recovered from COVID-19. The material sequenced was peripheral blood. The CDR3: CASDRVFSYNSPLHF. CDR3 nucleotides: TGTGCCTCCGACAGGGTCTTTTCCTATAATTCACCCCTCCACTTT. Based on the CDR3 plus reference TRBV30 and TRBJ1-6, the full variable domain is SQTIHQWPATLVQPVGSPLSLECTVEGTSNPNLYWYRQAAGRGLQLLFYSVGIGQISSEVPQNLSASRPQDRQFILSSKKLLLSDSGFYLCASDRVFSYNSPLHFGNGTRLTVT.